This T cell receptor (beta chain) was recorded in a study of post-analysis software for immune sequencing data (dated by TCRdb to the mid-2010s). For the wider study: Disease courses on record covered relapsing-remitting, secondary progressive and progressive-relapsing multiple sclerosis, though some patients had no subtype annotation. The patient repertoires were compared against 11 previously published healthy control repertoires obtained from donors aged roughly 6 to 28 years. A subset of samples was prepared in parallel using single-end sample barcoding, then pooled and co-amplified after Illumina adapter ligation.

The library was produced with PCR. Sequenced on an Illumina HiSeq 2500. To reduce PCR and sequencing biases, unique molecular identifiers were incorporated into the TCR beta cDNA libraries. Per 1 to 10 million input T cells, some 500,000 cDNA molecules were obtained, such that each molecule approximated one T cell. Patient libraries were prepared and sequenced with the same protocol used for the earlier healthy control dataset. Within a given batch, samples were prepared together, multiplexed and sequenced on the same HiSeq lane. Turning to the authors' computational methods: Raw barcoded reads were processed with MIGEC, discarding single-read molecular identifier groups before consensus assembly and CDR3 extraction. VDJtools was used for post-analysis of the clonotype tables, and diversity was normalized by down-sampling every dataset to the size of the smallest sample. In repertoire overlap clustering, CDR3 amino acid sequences, but not nucleotide sequences, were matched to correct batch-related cross-sample contamination. Through fastp at Q25 and MiXCR, TCRdb rebuilt clones from the public reads, retaining in-frame beta chains. Here each entry gathers all rows of one CDR3 protein and keeps the most common genes and DNA. The V and J calls follow TCRdb's processing rather than the paper's. Within this sample are about 380,000 distinct CDR3 sequences, with about a third of them counted one time only. The leading ten clones occupy around 15% of the sample.

What the authors observed across the whole study: Significantly lower normalized Chao1 diversity was found in multiple sclerosis patients than in controls, suggesting substantial peripheral T-cell clonal expansion. When samples were clustered directly using the F measure, samples prepared in the same batch co-clustered strongly, which prompted a batch-effect correction. The control group was slightly older than the multiple sclerosis patient group. Four to six TRBV segments, including TRBV5-6, TRBV5-1 and TRBV20-1, were significantly more frequent in patients than controls.

At the junction V is shortened by 4 bases and J by 2 bases, with 10 bases in between. There are 13 amino acids in the CDR3, from cysteine to phenylalanine inclusive. CDR3 DNA is the only sequence kept; it has 39 bases, read in frame from the first base. The germline V gene supplies CDR1 SQVTM and CDR2 ANQGSEA. To demonstrate the VDJtools post-analysis software, TCR beta repertoires were profiled from the peripheral blood of roughly 12 young patients with multiple sclerosis. Multiple sclerosis patients were children and adolescents aged about 6 to 15 years. Notes on this clonotype: It lacks a known antigen. No base quality values were provided; no much bigger clone lies one nucleotide off.

In this chain, TRBV29-1 is recombined with TRBJ2-3; the D gene assignment is ambiguous. Material for sequencing was blood. The sequence came from a girl aged 5-17 years with multiple sclerosis. The CDR3 reads as follows: CSVVKQNTDTQYF. The DNA is as follows: TGCAGCGTTGTGAAGCAGAACACAGATACGCAGTATTTT.